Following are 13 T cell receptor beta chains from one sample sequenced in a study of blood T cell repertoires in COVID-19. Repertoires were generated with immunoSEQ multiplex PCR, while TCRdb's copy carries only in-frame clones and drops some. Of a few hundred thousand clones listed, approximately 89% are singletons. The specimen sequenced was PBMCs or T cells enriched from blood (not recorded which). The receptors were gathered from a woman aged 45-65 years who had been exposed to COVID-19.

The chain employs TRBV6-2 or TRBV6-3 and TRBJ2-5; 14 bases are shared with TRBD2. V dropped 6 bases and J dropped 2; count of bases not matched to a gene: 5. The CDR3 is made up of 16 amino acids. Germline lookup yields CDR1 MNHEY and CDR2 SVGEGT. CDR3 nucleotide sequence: TGTGCCAGCAGCCCTGGACTAGCGGGGGGACAAGAGACCCAGTACTTC. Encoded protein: CASSPGLAGGQETQYF.

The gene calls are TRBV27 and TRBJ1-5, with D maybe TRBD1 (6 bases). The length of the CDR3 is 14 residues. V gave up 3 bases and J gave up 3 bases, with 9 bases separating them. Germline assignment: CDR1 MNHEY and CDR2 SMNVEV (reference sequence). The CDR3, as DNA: TGTGCCAGCAGTTTCGGGGGGGCCAATCAGCCCCAGCATTTT. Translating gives CASSFGGANQPQHF.

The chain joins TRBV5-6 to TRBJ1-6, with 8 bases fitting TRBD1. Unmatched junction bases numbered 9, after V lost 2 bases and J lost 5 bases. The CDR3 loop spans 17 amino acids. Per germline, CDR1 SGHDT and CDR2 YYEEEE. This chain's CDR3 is CASSFPTHRGNNSPLHF. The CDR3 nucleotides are TGTGCCAGCAGCTTTCCAACTCACAGGGGGAATAATTCACCCCTCCACTTT.

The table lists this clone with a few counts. The CDR3 loop is CASSQEDSTYEQYF. The CDR3 coding sequence is TGCGCCAGCAGCCAGGAAGACAGCACCTACGAGCAGTACTTC. V gene TRBV4-1 combines with J gene TRBJ2-7, with D possibly being TRBD1 (5 bases). V gave up 3 bases and J gave up 2 bases, with 11 bases separating them. Germline CDR1 MGHRA, CDR2 YSYEKL. The CDR3 has 14 residues.

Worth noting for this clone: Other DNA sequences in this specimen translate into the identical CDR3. This CDR3 reads CASSRGGSGNTIYF. The CDR3 bases are TGTGCCAGCAGTCGAGGGGGCTCTGGAAACACCATATATTTT. This chain joins TRBV28 and TRBJ1-3, with D possibly matching TRBD1 (6 bases). Trimming cost V 5 bases and J 0 bases, with 8 bases left between them. This CDR3 contains 14 residues. Germline V lookup: CDR1 MDHEN, CDR2 SYDVKM.

This chain's CDR3 is CASSQWDRGSSYEQYF. CDR3 nucleotides: TGTGCCAGCAGCCAGTGGGACAGGGGGAGCTCCTACGAGCAGTACTTC. The rearrangement links TRBV3-1 (or the pseudogene TRBV3-2) to TRBJ2-7; 11 bases align to TRBD1. Trimming cost V 3 bases and J 0 bases; bases outside gene matches: 4. Germline assignment: CDR1 LGHDT and CDR2 YNNKEL (reference sequence). The CDR3 is made up of 16 amino acids.

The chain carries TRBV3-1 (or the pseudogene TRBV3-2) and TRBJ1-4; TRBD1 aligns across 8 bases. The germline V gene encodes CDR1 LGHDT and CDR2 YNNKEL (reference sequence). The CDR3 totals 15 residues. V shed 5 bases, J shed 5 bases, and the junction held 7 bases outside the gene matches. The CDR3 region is CASSTRTGMNEKLFF. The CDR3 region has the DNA TGTGCCAGCAGCACCCGGACAGGGATGAATGAAAAACTGTTTTTT.

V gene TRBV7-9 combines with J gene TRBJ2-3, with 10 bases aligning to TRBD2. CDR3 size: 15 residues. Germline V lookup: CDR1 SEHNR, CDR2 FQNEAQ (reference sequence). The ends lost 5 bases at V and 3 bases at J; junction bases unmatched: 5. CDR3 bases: TGTGCCAGCAGCCCTACTAGCGGGGTTACAGATACGCAGTATTTT. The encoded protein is CASSPTSGVTDTQYF.

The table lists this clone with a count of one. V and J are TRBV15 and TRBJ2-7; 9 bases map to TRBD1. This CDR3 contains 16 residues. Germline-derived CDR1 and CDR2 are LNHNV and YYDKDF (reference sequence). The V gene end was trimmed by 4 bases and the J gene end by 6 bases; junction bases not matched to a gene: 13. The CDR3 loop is CATSTSGTGRNPEQYF. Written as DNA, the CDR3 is TGTGCCACCAGCACATCCGGGACAGGGAGAAATCCCGAGCAGTACTTC.

The CDR3 sequence: CASSLGAGRNQPQHF. CDR3 nucleotide sequence: TGTGCCAGCAGCTTAGGGGCAGGGCGGAATCAGCCCCAGCATTTT. The chain joins TRBV7-9 to TRBJ1-5, with D tentatively TRBD1 (5 bases). Germline CDR1 and CDR2: SEHNR and FQNEAQ (reference sequence). The CDR3 contains 15 residues. Trimming stripped 1 base from V and 4 bases from J, with 11 bases between.

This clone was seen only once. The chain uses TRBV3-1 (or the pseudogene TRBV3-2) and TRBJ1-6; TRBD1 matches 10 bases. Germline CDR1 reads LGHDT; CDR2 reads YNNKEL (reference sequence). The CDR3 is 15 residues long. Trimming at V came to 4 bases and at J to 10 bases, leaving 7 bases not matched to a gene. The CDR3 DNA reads TGTGCCAGCAGCCTAGGACAGGGGGAGGGATCACCCCTCCACTTT. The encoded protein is CASSLGQGEGSPLHF.

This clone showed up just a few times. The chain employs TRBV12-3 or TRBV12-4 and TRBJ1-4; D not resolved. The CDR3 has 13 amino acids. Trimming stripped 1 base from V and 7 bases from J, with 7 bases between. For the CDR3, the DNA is TGTGCCAGCAGTTTAGGAGGTGGTGAAAAACTGTTTTTT. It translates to CASSLGGGEKLFF.

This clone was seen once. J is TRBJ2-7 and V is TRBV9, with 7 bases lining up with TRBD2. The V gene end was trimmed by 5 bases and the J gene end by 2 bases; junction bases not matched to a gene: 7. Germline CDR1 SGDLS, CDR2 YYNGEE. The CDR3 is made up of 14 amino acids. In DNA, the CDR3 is TGTGCCAGCAGTAAACTAGCGACGACCTACGAGCAGTACTTC. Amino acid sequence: CASSKLATTYEQYF. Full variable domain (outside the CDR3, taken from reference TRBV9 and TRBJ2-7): DSGVTQTPKHLITATGQRVTLRCSPRSGDLSVYWYQQSLDQGLQFLIQYYNGEERAKGNILERFSAQQFPDLHSELNLSSLELGDSALYFCASSKLATTYEQYFGPGTRLTVT.